This T cell receptor (beta chain) was sequenced in a study of blood T cells in healthy people across ages. Study in general: T cells yielded about one barcoded beta molecule per two cells through template switching.

The second PCR ran roughly 7 to 12 cycles with a sample-barcoded 5' primer and J-beta primers. Carrying 12 random nucleotides, a template-switch adaptor labeled each individual cDNA molecule. TCRdb reprocessed the 5' RACE reads with MiXCR, giving one entry per CDR3 protein. The sample has a few hundred thousand distinct CDR3 sequences; 27% are singletons. Study-wide results and limits: Roughly linear declines in TCR beta diversity per million T cells occurred with age. Observed TCR beta diversity showed a strong correlation with the percentage of naive T cells as measured by flow cytometry.

From germline, CDR1 is MNHEY and CDR2 SMNVEV (reference sequence). The CDR3 is made up of 15 amino acids. Trimming cost V 3 bases and J 5 bases, with 14 bases left between them. As to this clonotype: What it binds is unknown.

The sequenced sample was blood. The TCR was taken from a woman in her 70s in good health. The rearrangement links TRBV27 to TRBJ2-1; D perhaps matches TRBD1 (7 bases). CDR3 sequence reads: CASSFQGGSNNEQFF. For the CDR3, the DNA is TGTGCCAGCAGTTTTCAGGGGGGCTCTAACAATGAGCAGTTCTTC.